The present entry profiles one TCR beta chain with its context. Its antigen is as yet unknown. This record comes from a study of T cells in Graves' hyperthyroidism and ophthalmopathy. This CDR3 contains 13 residues. V shed 6 bases and J shed 4 bases, with 12 bases lying between them. Per the germline V gene, CDR1 is DFQATT and CDR2 is SNEGSKA (reference sequence). RNA transcripts were the template for amplifying TCR beta CDR3 regions. A first-round RT-PCR of the TCR CDR3 used the HTBI primer set. A single record per CDR3 protein comes from TCRdb applying MiXCR to the multiplex PCR reads. The table has hundreds of thousands of distinct CDR3 sequences, about 45% seen once; the top ten hold 7% to 7.5%. Study findings and constraints: Model predictions of ophthalmopathy came a median approximately 6 months before onset. Separation of ophthalmopathy from stable hyperthyroidism was achieved by a 13 V-J model.

Uncontrolled infections, other autoimmune diseases, pregnancy or lactation led to exclusion of patients. The source of this sequence is an adult man with Graves' disease, either hyperthyroidism or ophthalmopathy (not recorded which). The sample taken for sequencing was peripheral blood or thyroid tissue (not recorded which). The gene calls are TRBV20-1 and TRBJ2-2; D is perhaps TRBD1 (6 bases). CDR3 protein: CSASGHTTGELFF. CDR3 in DNA: TGCAGTGCGTCGGGACATACCACCGGGGAGCTGTTTTTT.